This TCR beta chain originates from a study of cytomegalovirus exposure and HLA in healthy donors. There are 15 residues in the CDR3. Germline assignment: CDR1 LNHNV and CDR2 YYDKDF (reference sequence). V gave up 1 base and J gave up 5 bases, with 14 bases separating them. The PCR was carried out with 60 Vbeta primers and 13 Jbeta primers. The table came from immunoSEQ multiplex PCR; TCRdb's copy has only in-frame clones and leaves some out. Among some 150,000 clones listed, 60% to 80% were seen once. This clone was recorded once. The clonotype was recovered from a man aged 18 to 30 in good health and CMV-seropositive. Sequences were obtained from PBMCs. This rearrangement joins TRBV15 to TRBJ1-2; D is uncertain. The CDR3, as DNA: TGTGCCACCAGCAGAGCTCGGGGTGGAGCGTATGGCTACACCTTC. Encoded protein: CATSRARGGAYGYTF.